The T cell receptor beta chain described here comes from a study of cytomegalovirus exposure and HLA in healthy donors. Study overall: Across more than 350 genotyped donors, 81% landed in the Caucasian-associated ancestry cluster.

Study-wide points: HLA alleles showed associations with roughly 17,000 TCR beta sequences in a later analysis, at a 0.05 false discovery rate. The sole available immune exposure information was CMV serostatus. Segments of the TCR beta V type were, in most cases, productive about 90% or about 30% of the time in an earlier analysis.

From germline, CDR1 is LGHNA and CDR2 YNFKEQ. The trim removed 5 bases at V and 6 bases at J, leaving 5 bases unmatched. The CDR3 loop spans 14 amino acids. The PCR made use of 60 Vbeta and 13 Jbeta primers. Method: immunoSEQ multiplex PCR; TCRdb's copy keeps in-frame clones and lacks some. Of more than 150,000 clones in the sample, about 90% are singletons; the top ten hold about 0.23%. This clone was picked up one time. Its antigen is not identified. Sequenced input: PBMCs. The V call is TRBV4-2, the J call TRBJ1-2; 11 positions match TRBD1. The sequence derives from a girl in the first two years of life in good health and CMV-seronegative. The CDR3 sequence is CASSERTGGNGYTF. CDR3 nucleotide sequence: TGTGCCAGCAGCGAGAGGACAGGGGGCAATGGCTACACCTTC.